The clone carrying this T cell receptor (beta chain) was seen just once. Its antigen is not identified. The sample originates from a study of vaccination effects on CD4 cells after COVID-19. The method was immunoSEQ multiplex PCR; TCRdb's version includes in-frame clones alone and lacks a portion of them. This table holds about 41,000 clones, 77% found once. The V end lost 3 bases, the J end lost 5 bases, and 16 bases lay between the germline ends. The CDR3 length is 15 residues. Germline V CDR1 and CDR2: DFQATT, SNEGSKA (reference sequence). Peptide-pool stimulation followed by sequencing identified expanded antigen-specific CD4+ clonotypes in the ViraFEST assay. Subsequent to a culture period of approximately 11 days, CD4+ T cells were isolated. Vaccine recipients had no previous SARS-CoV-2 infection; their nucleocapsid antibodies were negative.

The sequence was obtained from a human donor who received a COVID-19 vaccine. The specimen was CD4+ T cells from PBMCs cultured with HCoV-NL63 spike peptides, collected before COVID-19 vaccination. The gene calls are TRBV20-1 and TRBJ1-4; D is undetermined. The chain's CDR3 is CSASNPRSPNEKLFF. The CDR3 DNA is TGCAGTGCTAGTAACCCCCGGTCTCCGAATGAAAAACTGTTTTTT.